This TCR beta chain was retrieved from a study of blood T cell repertoires in COVID-19. About the study: Sites across the United States, Italy and Spain contributed samples from acute and convalescent COVID-19. T cells, B-cell-depleted T cells, or PBMCs supplied cDNA or gDNA.

Germline V CDR1 and CDR2: MDHEN, SYDVKM. The CDR3 totals 11 residues. This clone was seen ten or more times. Original processing notes: Reference gene primers were amplified, and this amplification served to estimate nucleated cell counts. Repertoires were generated with immunoSEQ multiplex PCR, while TCRdb's copy carries only in-frame clones and drops some. V, J and clone size were drawn from that table, and D and trimming were deduced from the DNA. In the table there are under 200,000 clones, around 86% of which are singletons. This TCR came from a man between 18 and 29 years old with acute or convalescent COVID-19. The sequencing input was peripheral blood. This sequence joins TRBV28 and TRBJ2-7; tentatively, D is TRBD1 (5 bases). The CDR3 nucleotides are TGTGACCCTTCAGGGAAAAGGGAGCAGTACGTC. This codes for CDPSGKREQYV.